Following are 7 T cell receptor beta chains from one sample sequenced in a study of CD8 T cells in Susac syndrome (dated by TCRdb to between 2018 and 2021). Preparation of the library involved the immunoSEQ multiplex PCR assay. RNA was extracted using the RNeasy kit, and 0.5 to 1 microgram was reverse transcribed with random hexamers. TCRdb reworked the public reads: Q25 trimming with fastp, MiXCR clone assembly, productive beta chains retained. Duplicate CDR3 protein sequences are folded into a single record with the most common DNA and genes. This sample is represented by a few hundred thousand distinct CDR3 sequences; 85% to 95% of them were singletons. The ten largest clones add up to around 0.076% of the sample. Sequencing was done on a sample of CD4+ T cells from PBMCs. These receptors were taken from a human donor with multiple sclerosis.

This CDR3 reads CSARATGRNEQFF. The CDR3 bases are TGCAGTGCTAGAGCGACAGGGAGGAATGAGCAGTTCTTC. The chain employs TRBV20-1 and TRBJ2-1, with TRBD1 as a possible D gene (7 bases). V dropped 1 base and J dropped 7 bases, with 11 bases sitting between them. CDR1 and CDR2 from the germline V gene are DFQATT and SNEGSKA (reference sequence). This CDR3 has 13 amino acids.

This clonotype was seen only once. CDR3: CASSWRRGETQYF. In DNA, the CDR3 is TGTGCCAGCAGTTGGAGGAGGGGGGAGACCCAGTACTTC. The chain combines TRBV27 with TRBJ2-5; D possibly matches TRBD1 or TRBD2 (6 bases each). V shed 4 bases and J shed 5 bases, with 11 bases lying between them. This CDR3 contains 13 residues. Germline V lookup: CDR1 MNHEY, CDR2 SMNVEV (reference sequence).

V and J are TRBV20-1 and TRBJ1-5; 11 nucleotides line up with TRBD1. Germline V gene sequence: CDR1 DFQATT, CDR2 SNEGSKA (reference sequence). This CDR3 is built from 14 residues. After removal of 6 bases from V and 6 bases from J, the junction contained 7 bases not matched to a gene. The chain's CDR3 is CSAEGTGGFQPQHF. The CDR3 DNA is TGCAGTGCAGAGGGGACAGGGGGATTTCAGCCCCAGCATTTT.

The rearrangement joins TRBV27 to TRBJ1-1; no clear D gene. Trimming stripped 7 bases from V and 10 bases from J, with 13 bases between. The CDR3 contains 11 residues. Germline CDR1 and CDR2: MNHEY and SMNVEV (reference sequence). This chain's CDR3 is CASTSSEGAFF. DNA of the CDR3: TGTGCCAGCACCTCCAGTGAGGGAGCTTTCTTT.

This sequence joins TRBV12-3 or TRBV12-4 and TRBJ2-1; 13 bases fit TRBD2. The CDR3 runs to 15 residues. V shed 5 bases and J 5 bases; nucleotides not matched to a gene: 3. The CDR3 loop reads CASSIGTSGNNEQFF. CDR3 in DNA: TGTGCCAGCAGTATCGGGACTAGCGGGAACAATGAGCAGTTCTTC.

CDR3 sequence reads: CASSFGAGGDTQYF. CDR3 coding DNA: TGTGCCAGCAGCTTTGGGGCCGGGGGCGATACGCAGTATTTT. The genes are TRBV5-8 and TRBJ2-3; D may match TRBD1 or TRBD2 (6 bases each). The germline CDR1 and CDR2 sequences are SGHTS and YDEGEE. Trimming stripped 2 bases from V and 6 bases from J, with 13 bases between. The CDR3 spans 14 residues.

The chain links TRBV9 to TRBJ1-2; 8 nucleotides align to TRBD1. Germline V lookup: CDR1 SGDLS, CDR2 YYNGEE. This CDR3 is 14 amino acids long. With V trimmed by 4 bases and J by 4 bases, 6 bases remained unmatched. In nucleotides, the CDR3 is TGTGCCAGCAGCAAGACAGGGGCCCTCTATGGCTACACCTTC. This translates into CASSKTGALYGYTF.